Detailed here is one TCR beta chain. The antigen is not known. The method was immunoSEQ multiplex PCR; TCRdb's version includes in-frame clones alone and lacks a portion of them. The sample shows approximately 260,000 clones, over 90% of them seen only once. The junction had 6 bases not matched to a gene; V was cut back by 3 bases and J by 2 bases. This CDR3 spans 16 amino acids. Germline V gene lookup returns CDR1 LNHDA and CDR2 SQIVND (reference sequence). The sample originates from a study of T cell responses to AZD1222 COVID-19 vaccine. In the study overall: Second-dose intervals of approximately 4 or approximately 12 weeks were pooled.

Study results and caveats: Two AZD1222 administrations were followed by greater Spike-specific TCR breadth and depth. As reported, nearly half of all spike-specific TCRs target variant regions that are unmutated.

The receptor was isolated from an adult in good health. Sequences were derived from peripheral blood, sampled on day 0 of AZD1222 vaccination. This chain uses TRBV19 with TRBJ2-3; TRBD2 aligns across 9 bases. This chain's CDR3 is CASSIFASGTTDTQYF. The CDR3 DNA reads TGTGCCAGTAGTATTTTCGCTAGCGGGACCACAGATACGCAGTATTTT.